This record covers a single T cell receptor (beta chain). Which antigen it targets is not known. This record comes from a study of T cells in women clearing cervical HPV infection (dated by TCRdb to 2016 to 2019). The study in broad terms: The cases were 20 to 30 women with histologically confirmed HPV16-related CIN3 or worse, and 2 of those women had invasive cancers. The roughly 25 controls were women who cleared a single incident HPV16 infection within 12 months without developing precancer or cancer. Blood from cases was collected at the visit at which the lesion was first identified, whereas blood from controls was collected once infection was no longer detected. For cases, the median interval between lesion detection and blood sampling was more than 130 days, with an interquartile range of roughly 90 to 200 days. Since HLA typing was available for only a few women, HLA type could not be ruled out as a confounder. The exploratory proof-of-principle case-control study was nested within the Guanacaste HPV Natural History Study in Costa Rica and compared TCR repertoires across cervical HPV16 outcomes. Cases were matched to controls by age within five years and by the year the sample was collected. Cases had a median age of 34 years and controls had a median age of approximately 38, with no significant differences in baseline characteristics. In the parent cohort, some 10,000 women aged 18 or older were enrolled in Guanacaste, Costa Rica, during about 1993 to 1995 and were followed for seven years. Quality controls consisted of five blinded duplicates per group, for a total of 60 or so samples made up of approximately 50 participants and around ten replicates. Study-level results and caveats: CIN3+ cases had significantly higher TCR repertoire richness than controls across sequencing depths, but evenness did not differ between the groups. T-cell numbers per sample were unknown, so richness differences could reflect varying T-cell content rather than repertoire biology. Cases were distinguished from controls with an estimated AUC of approximately 0.8 by random forest classifiers combining richness and V gene abundances. The cross-sectional design could not show whether associations preceded infection or resulted from it; effector/memory subsets and HPV-specific T cells were not isolated.

Using the immunoSEQ assay, multiplex PCR amplified TCR beta CDR3 regions from an average of 1200 ng of genomic DNA per sample. The assay corrected primer bias using a complete synthetic TCR repertoire to establish an amplification baseline. The amplicons were sequenced on the Illumina platform. In the authors' own workflow: Error correction of the sequences involved clustering with frequency ratios plus a modified nearest-neighbor algorithm, after which the sequences were analyzed in the immunoSEQ Analyzer using IMGT gene definitions. TCR richness and evenness were averaged over 20 rarefaction repeats at each rarefaction depth, excluding samples with fewer sequences than the depth. V, D and J gene relative abundances were compared between groups with Wilcoxon rank sum tests, applying FDR correction. For the blinded duplicates, the intraclass correlation was about 96% for TCR richness and averaged roughly 75% across roughly 72 gene segments. TCRdb took this table from immuneACCESS and kept in-frame rearrangements with V and J called. Such tables lack part of the clones; where checked against another copy, unresolved V genes explain under half of the gap, and the rest is unexplained. V and J calls and clone size are given by that table; D and trimming were obtained from the DNA. The data table for this sample lists some 39,000 clones. Less than 2% of the sample lies in the top ten.

Every participant had a single incident cervical HPV16 infection, and women with prevalent HPV16 infections were excluded. Cervical HPV DNA was detected with MY09/MY11 PCR, and genotyping was done with dot-blot hybridization. Approximately 15 mL of heparinized blood was centrifuged, after which the buffy coat was aliquoted, frozen at -30 degrees C, and then stored at -80 degrees C. QIAGEN kits were used to extract genomic DNA from the buffy coat specimens. The sequenced sample was blood buffy coat. The sequence was obtained from a woman between 18 and 70 years old with a cervical HPV16 infection that either progressed to CIN3+ or cleared (not recorded which).

The part of the CDR3 DNA that was read is TGTGCCAGCAGCTTAGGGGACACTTCCTACGAC. This yields the protein CASSLGDTSYD. The whole CDR3 protein is CASSLGDTSYDYTF. The rearrangement combines TRBV7-9 with TRBJ1-2, with TRBD1 perhaps the D gene, on 6 matching bases. Read coverage stops 3 residues before the CDR3 terminus; the germline J gene supplies the remainder. In the germline V gene (reference sequence), CDR1 corresponds to SEHNR and CDR2 to FQNEAQ. Counted from cysteine to phenylalanine, this CDR3 has 14 amino acids. The DNA shown is the part of the CDR3 that was read: 33 bases, in frame from base 1.